These 28 T cell receptor beta chains came from one sample sequenced in a study of T cells expressing NK-cell markers. One entry per CDR3 protein, without DNA, is what TCRdb gives after re-calling the 5' RACE reads. The sample has tens of thousands of distinct CDR3 sequences. Sequencing was carried out using blood T cells: a sorted CD56 or NKG2C T cell subset, CD4+ or CD8+ T cells, or bulk PBMC T cells (not recorded which). The receptors derive from a woman between 18 and 70 years old in good health.

The genes are TRBV2 and TRBJ2-1; as DNA is missing, the TRBD1 call by TCRdb cannot be tested. CDR1 and CDR2 from the germline V gene are SNHLY and FYNNEI. CDR3 length: 16 residues. The CDR3 protein is CASSWDTESSYNEQFF. The complete variable domain, with remaining parts taken from reference TRBV2 and TRBJ2-1, reads EPEVTQTPSHQVTQMGQEVILRCVPISNHLYFYWYRQILGQKVEFLVSFYNNEISEKSEIFDDQFSVERPDGSNFTLKIRSTKLEDSAMYFCASSWDTESSYNEQFFGPGTRLTVL.

The V gene is TRBV5-6, the J gene TRBJ2-7; the TRBD1 assignment by TCRdb is unverifiable without DNA. This CDR3 contains 13 residues. CDR1 SGHDT and CDR2 YYEEEE come from the germline V gene. CDR3 amino acids: CASSGTGRHEQYF.

The V and J genes are TRBV12-3 or TRBV12-4 and TRBJ2-7. This CDR3 comprises 12 residues. CDR3 sequence reads: CASTKSSYEQYF.

The V and J genes are TRBV7-8 and TRBJ1-1. Germline V gene data show CDR1 as SGHVS and CDR2 as FQNEAQ. This CDR3 comprises 16 residues. The CDR3 sequence: CASSPTRGGTFAEAFF.

The rearrangement uses TRBV15 and TRBJ2-5; TCRdb calls TRBD2, which cannot be checked without DNA. The germline V gene encodes CDR1 LNHNV and CDR2 YYDKDF (reference sequence). The CDR3 has 16 residues. This CDR3 reads CATSRVPSGIQETQYF.

The chain links TRBV5-1 to TRBJ2-1; TCRdb's D call of TRBD1 is untestable without DNA. CDR1 SGHRS and CDR2 YFSETQ come from the germline V gene. The CDR3 length is 15 residues. This CDR3 reads CASSPPTRGGHEQFF.

J is TRBJ2-2 and V is TRBV27. The CDR3 spans 15 residues. Germline CDR1 and CDR2: MNHEY and SMNVEV (reference sequence). The CDR3 loop is CASYPGTANTGELFF.

The chain combines TRBV29-1 with TRBJ2-7. CDR3 size: 13 residues. In germline, CDR1 is SQVTM, CDR2 ANQGSEA. CDR3 sequence: CSAHTGSYYEQYF.

V is TRBV5-1 and J is TRBJ2-7; without DNA, the TCRdb call of TRBD1 cannot be checked. CDR1 SGHRS and CDR2 YFSETQ come from the germline V gene. The CDR3 totals 16 residues. CDR3 amino acids: CASSSGLGDHVDEQYF.

The chain is built from TRBV4-1 and TRBJ1-1; the D call of TRBD1 rests on TCRdb alone, since no DNA is present to check it. The CDR3 spans 15 residues. CDR1 is MGHRA, CDR2 YSYEKL, per germline. The CDR3 sequence: CASSPRGVVDTEAFF.

Its frequency marks this clonotype as medium-sized (0.01 to 0.1%). V is TRBV27 and J is TRBJ2-2; with no DNA, the TCRdb D assignment of TRBD2 cannot be verified. The CDR3 has 16 residues. CDR1 and CDR2 from the germline V gene are MNHEY and SMNVEV (reference sequence). The CDR3 sequence is CASSSGSWGGRGELFF.

The chain links TRBV10-2 to TRBJ1-5. The CDR3 contains 14 residues. Germline V gives CDR1 WSHSY, CDR2 SAAADI. CDR3 sequence reads: CASSGRYSNQPQHF.

V gene TRBV7-8 combines with J gene TRBJ2-1; no DNA is available, so the TRBD2 call from TCRdb remains unchecked. The CDR3 spans 14 residues. From germline, CDR1 is SGHVS and CDR2 FQNEAQ. The CDR3 loop reads CARFWGLAGNEQFF. Using reference TRBV7-8 and TRBJ2-1 for the parts outside the CDR3, the full variable domain is GAGVSQSPRYKVAKRGQDVALRCDPISGHVSLFWYQQALGQGPEFLTYFQNEAQLDKSGLPSDRFFAERPEGSVSTLKIQRTQQEDSAVYLCARFWGLAGNEQFFGPGTRLTVL.

V gene TRBV6-5 combines with J gene TRBJ1-1; absent DNA, TCRdb's TRBD1 call cannot be checked. There are 12 residues in the CDR3. Germline V CDR1 and CDR2: MNHEY, SVGAGI. The CDR3 here is CASTVTGGEAFF.

This chain connects TRBV12-3 or TRBV12-4 to TRBJ2-7. The CDR3 has 11 amino acids. This chain's CDR3 is CASGLTYEQYF.

The CDR3 spells CASSYTTGKGYGYTF. The V and J genes are TRBV7-2 and TRBJ1-2; the D call from TCRdb, TRBD1, cannot be confirmed without DNA. The CDR3 has 15 residues. The germline V gene has CDR1 SGHTA and CDR2 FQGNSA.

The chain uses TRBV15 and TRBJ2-2; absent DNA, TCRdb's TRBD2 call cannot be checked. The CDR3 is 19 amino acids. Germline CDR1 and CDR2: LNHNV and YYDKDF (reference sequence). The CDR3 spells CATSRDEGLAGGITGELFF.

The chain joins TRBV20-1 to TRBJ2-7; the D call from TCRdb, TRBD1, cannot be confirmed without DNA. The CDR3 covers 16 residues. CDR1 and CDR2 (germline): DFQATT, SNEGSKA (reference sequence). This CDR3 reads CSASSRGRGNSYEQYF.

The V and J genes are TRBV27 and TRBJ2-3; checking the TCRdb D call of TRBD1 is not possible without DNA. The CDR3 sequence is 15 residues long. Germline-derived CDR1 and CDR2 are MNHEY and SMNVEV (reference sequence). CDR3 sequence: CASREPGFGTDTQYF.

The V gene is TRBV29-1, the J gene TRBJ2-5; TCRdb indicates TRBD1, and absent DNA this call remains unverified. The CDR3 has 13 amino acids. CDR1 and CDR2 from the germline V gene are SQVTM and ANQGSEA. The CDR3: CSVEWDTTETQYF.

This chain connects TRBV12-3 or TRBV12-4 to TRBJ2-7; the TCRdb D gene call, TRBD2, has no DNA to confirm it. The CDR3 totals 17 residues. The chain's CDR3 is CASSLAPGLGSSYEQYF.

This chain links TRBV7-9 with TRBJ2-2; TCRdb picks TRBD1, but there is no DNA to check that call. The V gene's germline CDR1 is SEHNR and CDR2 FQNEAQ (reference sequence). The CDR3 is made up of 15 amino acids. CDR3 loop: CASSPRDREAGELFF.

The CDR3 spells CASSQDPPPGANVLTF. The chain carries TRBV3-1 and TRBJ2-6; TCRdb lists TRBD1, though no DNA is available to test this call. Germline V gene sequence: CDR1 LGHDT, CDR2 YNNKEL (reference sequence). This CDR3 is 16 amino acids long.

The chain uses TRBV27 and TRBJ1-2; with no DNA, the TCRdb D assignment of TRBD1 cannot be verified. Germline lookup yields CDR1 MNHEY and CDR2 SMNVEV (reference sequence). The CDR3 runs 14 residues. The chain's CDR3 is CASSFGGGLGGYTF.

The rearrangement uses TRBV28 and TRBJ2-3; TCRdb outputs TRBD2, but without DNA this stays unchecked. CDR3 length: 17 amino acids. CDR1 is MDHEN and CDR2 is SYDVKM in the germline V gene. The CDR3 spells CASSLLAGGSSTDTQYF.

V and J are TRBV28 and TRBJ2-5; TCRdb returns TRBD1, unconfirmable since there is no DNA. Per germline, CDR1 MDHEN and CDR2 SYDVKM. The CDR3 extends over 13 amino acids. The CDR3 here is CASSGGQQETQYF. The variable domain in full, with the rest retrieved from reference TRBV28 and TRBJ2-5, is DVKVTQSSRYLVKRTGEKVFLECVQDMDHENMFWYRQDPGLGLRLIYFSYDVKMKEKGDIPEGYSVSREKKERFSLILESASTNQTSMYLCASSGGQQETQYFGPGTRLLVL.

J is TRBJ2-5 and V is TRBV7-2; checking the TCRdb D call of TRBD1 is not possible without DNA. This CDR3 has 15 residues. Germline V CDR1 and CDR2: SGHTA, FQGNSA. CDR3 sequence: CASSSWGARKETQYF.

The chain recombines TRBV13 with TRBJ2-6. CDR1 and CDR2 from the germline V gene are PRHDT and FYEKMQ (reference sequence). This CDR3 is built from 15 residues. CDR3 residues: CASSLVDGGANVLTF.